This T cell receptor beta chain was profiled in a study of cytomegalovirus exposure and HLA in healthy donors. General observations from the study: Most TCR sequences proved rare, with some public TCRs found in many donors. Diagnosis of cytomegalovirus status made by the classifier reportedly showed high specificity and sensitivity. It was approximately 160 TCR beta chains that were listed as cytomegalovirus-associated.

Comment on this clone: The antigen remains unidentified.

Profiled with immunoSEQ multiplex PCR; TCRdb holds only in-frame clones, not every one. The table records roughly 220,000 clones, approximately 80% of them present only once. Germline V gives CDR1 MDHEN, CDR2 SYDVKM. The CDR3 spans 14 residues. V dropped 2 bases and J dropped 2 bases, with 6 bases sitting between them. This clonotype was sampled from a woman in her 30s in good health and CMV-seropositive. The chain is built from TRBV28 and TRBJ1-4; the D is unclear. The sequenced material came from PBMCs. As DNA, the CDR3 is TGTGCCAGCAGTTTAGGGGTGACTAATGAAAAACTGTTTTTT. It specifies CASSLGVTNEKLFF.